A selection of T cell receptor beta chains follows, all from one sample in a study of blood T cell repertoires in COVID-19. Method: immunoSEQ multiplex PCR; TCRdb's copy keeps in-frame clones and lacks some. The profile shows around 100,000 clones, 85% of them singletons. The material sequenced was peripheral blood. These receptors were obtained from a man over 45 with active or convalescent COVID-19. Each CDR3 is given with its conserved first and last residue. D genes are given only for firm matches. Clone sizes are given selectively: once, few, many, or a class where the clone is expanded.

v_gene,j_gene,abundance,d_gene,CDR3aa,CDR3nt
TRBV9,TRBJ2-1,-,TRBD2,CASSQRTSGYNEQFF,TGTGCCAGCAGCCAGCGGACTAGCGGGTACAATGAGCAGTTCTTC
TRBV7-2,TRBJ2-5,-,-,CASSLEGRGEETQYF,TGTGCCAGCAGCTTAGAGGGCAGGGGGGAAGAGACCCAGTACTTC
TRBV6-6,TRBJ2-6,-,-,CASSPRGGANVLTF,TGTGCCAGCAGCCCCAGAGGTGGGGCCAACGTCCTGACTTTC
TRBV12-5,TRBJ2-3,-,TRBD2,CASGLRGGEYF,TGTGCTAGTGGTTTACGTGGGGGGGAGTATTTT
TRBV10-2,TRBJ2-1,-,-,CASSDFRGYNEQFF,TGCGCCAGCAGTGATTTTCGGGGGTACAATGAGCAGTTCTTC
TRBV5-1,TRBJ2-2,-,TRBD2,CASSSGGWTGELFF,TGCGCCAGCAGCTCGGGGGGATGGACCGGGGAGCTGTTTTTT
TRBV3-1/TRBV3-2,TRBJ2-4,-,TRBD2,CASSAGVPLQRKNIQYF,TGTGCCAGCAGCGCGGGGGTTCCTTTGCAAAGAAAAAACATTCAGTACTTC
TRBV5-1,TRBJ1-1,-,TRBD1,CASSLEGQGAVAFF,TGCGCCAGCAGCTTGGAGGGACAGGGGGCGGTCGCTTTCTTT
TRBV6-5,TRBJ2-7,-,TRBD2,CASSAGGGSYEQYF,TGTGCCAGCAGCGCTGGGGGGGGGTCCTACGAGCAGTACTTC
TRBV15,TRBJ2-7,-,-,CATSRFPQFSYEQYF,TGTGCCACCAGCAGATTTCCCCAGTTCTCCTACGAGCAGTACTTC
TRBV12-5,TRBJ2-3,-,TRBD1,CASGLSGQSTDTQYF,TGTGCTAGTGGTTTGTCGGGACAGAGCACAGATACGCAGTATTTT
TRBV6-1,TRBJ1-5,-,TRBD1,CASSESWAGTEYIINQPQHF,TGTGCCAGCAGTGAAAGCTGGGCCGGGACAGAATATATCATCAATCAGCCCCAGCATTTT
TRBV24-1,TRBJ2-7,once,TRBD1,CATSDSRDSLREQYF,TGTGCCACCAGTGACTCCCGGGACAGCCTACGAGAGCAGTACTTC
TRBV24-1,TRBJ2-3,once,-,CATSDGSLDTQYF,TGTGCCACCAGTGACGGGAGTCTAGATACGCAGTATTTT
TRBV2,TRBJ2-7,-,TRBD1,CASGAQGFYEQYF,TGTGCCAGCGGGGCACAGGGGTTTTACGAGCAGTACTTC
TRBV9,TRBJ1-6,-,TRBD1,CASSTNRGGSPLHF,TGTGCCAGCAGCACGAACAGGGGTGGTTCACCCCTCCACTTT
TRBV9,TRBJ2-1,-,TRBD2,CASSVDPGGYNEQFF,TGTGCCAGCAGCGTAGACCCGGGAGGCTACAATGAGCAGTTCTTC
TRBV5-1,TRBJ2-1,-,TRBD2,CASSLARLAGVNEQFF,TGCGCCAGCAGCTTGGCGAGGCTAGCGGGCGTTAATGAGCAGTTCTTC